Reported below is one T cell receptor beta chain. The sample belongs to a study of blood T cell repertoires in COVID-19. At the level of the study: Acute-phase and convalescent COVID-19 samples originated in the United States, Italy and Spain. T cells, B-cell-depleted T cells, or PBMCs supplied cDNA or gDNA.

Original processing methods: Researchers report that nucleated cell counts were estimated from reference gene primer amplification. Data came from immunoSEQ multiplex PCR; TCRdb stores just in-frame clones and leaves some out. The V and J calls and clone size come from that table; D and trimming were worked out from the DNA. This sample has 140,000 to 150,000 clones, with roughly 81% found just once. Germline V lookup: CDR1 SGHDN, CDR2 FVKESK. The CDR3 loop spans 14 amino acids. V was clipped by 4 bases and J by 5 bases; unmatched bases: 7. The sequence was collected from a human donor with acute or convalescent COVID-19. The donor label of this sample is uncertain. This chain links TRBV14 with TRBJ1-1; 7 nucleotides match TRBD1. The specimen was peripheral blood. CDR3 in DNA: TGTGCCAGCAGCCGGACAGGAGGAAGAACTGAAGCTTTCTTT. Translated: CASSRTGGRTEAFF.